The 2 T cell receptor beta chains below come from one sample, sequenced in a study of cytomegalovirus exposure and HLA in healthy donors. Data came from immunoSEQ multiplex PCR; TCRdb stores just in-frame clones and leaves some out. The data hold some 200,000 clones, with 80% to 85% observed a single time. Sequences were obtained from PBMCs. These receptors were obtained from a woman between 18 and 29 years old in good health and CMV-seropositive.

This clone was counted a single time. The rearrangement joins TRBV7-9 to TRBJ2-7, with 8 bases that match TRBD1. Trimming at V came to 4 bases and at J to 2 bases, leaving 4 bases not matched to a gene. The CDR3 spans 14 residues. Germline CDR1 and CDR2: SEHNR and FQNEAQ (reference sequence). The CDR3 bases are TGTGCCAGCAGCTCGGACAGGGAGACCTACGAGCAGTACTTC. It specifies CASSSDRETYEQYF.

The rearrangement links TRBV7-2 to TRBJ1-1; TRBD1 matches at 7 bases. The CDR3 totals 14 residues. The J segment lost 6 bases and the V segment lost 5 bases, leaving 9 bases of the junction unmatched. From germline, CDR1 is SGHTA and CDR2 FQGNSA. As DNA, the CDR3 is TGTGCCAGCAGCCCCACAGGGGATATTCCTGAAGCTTTCTTT. Protein: CASSPTGDIPEAFF.